The entry that follows covers one T cell receptor (beta chain) sequence. The CDR3 totals 16 residues. V shed 3 bases, J shed 8 bases, and the junction held 12 bases outside the gene matches. Germline assignment: CDR1 SGHNT and CDR2 YYREEE (reference sequence). These data are taken from a study of shared T cell receptors in the human thymus. Profiled with immunoSEQ multiplex PCR; TCRdb holds only in-frame clones, not every one. The repertoire consists of 540,000 or so clones, with approximately 80% occurring once and the leading ten covering around 0.013%. This sample was shared with a second study, whose subject was human thymus T cells. According to that study: Among the donors, all were healthy Finnish infants having corrective surgery for congenital heart defects.

The sequenced sample was thymocytes. The receptor was derived from a boy younger than two with a congenital heart defect. The chain uses TRBV5-4 and TRBJ2-2; 8 bases fit TRBD2. The CDR3 DNA sequence: TGTGCCAGCAGCTCGGAGGCCGGGGGGGGGACAGGGGAGCTGTTTTTT. Its translation: CASSSEAGGGTGELFF.